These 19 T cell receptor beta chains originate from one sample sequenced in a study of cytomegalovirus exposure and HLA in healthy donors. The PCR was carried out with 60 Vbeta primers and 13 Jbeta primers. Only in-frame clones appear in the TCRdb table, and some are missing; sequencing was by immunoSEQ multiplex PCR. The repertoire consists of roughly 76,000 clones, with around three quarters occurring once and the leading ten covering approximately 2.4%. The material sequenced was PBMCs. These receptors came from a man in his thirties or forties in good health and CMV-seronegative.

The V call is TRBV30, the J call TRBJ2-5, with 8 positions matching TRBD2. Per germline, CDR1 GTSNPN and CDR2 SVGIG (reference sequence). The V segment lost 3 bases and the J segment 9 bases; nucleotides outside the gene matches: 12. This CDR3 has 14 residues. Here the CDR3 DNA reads TGTGCCTGGAGCCCTATTAGCGGGATTGGGGCCCAGTACTTC. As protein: CAWSPISGIGAQYF.

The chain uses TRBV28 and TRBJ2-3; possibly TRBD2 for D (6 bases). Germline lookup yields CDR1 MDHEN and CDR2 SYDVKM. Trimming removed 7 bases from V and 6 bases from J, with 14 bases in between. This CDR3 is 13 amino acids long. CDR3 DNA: TGTGCCAGCAAATTTAGCGGTGAGGATACGCAGTATTTT. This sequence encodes CASKFSGEDTQYF. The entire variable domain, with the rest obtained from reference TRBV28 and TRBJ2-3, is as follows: DVKVTQSSRYLVKRTGEKVFLECVQDMDHENMFWYRQDPGLGLRLIYFSYDVKMKEKGDIPEGYSVSREKKERFSLILESASTNQTSMYLCASKFSGEDTQYFGPGTRLTVL.

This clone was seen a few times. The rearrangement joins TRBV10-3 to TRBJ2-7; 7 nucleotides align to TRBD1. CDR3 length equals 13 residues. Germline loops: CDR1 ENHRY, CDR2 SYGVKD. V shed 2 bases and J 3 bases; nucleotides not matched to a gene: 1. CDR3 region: CAISEGQDYEQYF. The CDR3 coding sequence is TGTGCCATCAGTGAGGGACAGGACTACGAGCAGTACTTC.

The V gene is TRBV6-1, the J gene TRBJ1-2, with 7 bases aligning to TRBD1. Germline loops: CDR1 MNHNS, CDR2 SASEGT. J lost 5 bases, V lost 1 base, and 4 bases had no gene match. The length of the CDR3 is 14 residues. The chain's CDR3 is CASSEDRGGYGYTF. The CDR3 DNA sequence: TGTGCCAGCAGTGAAGACAGGGGAGGTTATGGCTACACCTTC.

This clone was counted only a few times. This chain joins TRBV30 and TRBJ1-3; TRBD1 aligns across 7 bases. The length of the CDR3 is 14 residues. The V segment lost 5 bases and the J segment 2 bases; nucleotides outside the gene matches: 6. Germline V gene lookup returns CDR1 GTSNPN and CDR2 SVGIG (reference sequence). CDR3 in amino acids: CAWRPQGTGNTIYF. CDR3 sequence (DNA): TGTGCCTGGCGACCACAGGGGACTGGAAACACCATATATTTT.

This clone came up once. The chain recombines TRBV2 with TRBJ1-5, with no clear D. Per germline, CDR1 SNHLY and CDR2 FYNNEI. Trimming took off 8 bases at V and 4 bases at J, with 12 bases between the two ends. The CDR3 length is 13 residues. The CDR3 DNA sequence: TGTGCCAGCGCGGGGTCGTGGAATCAGCCCCAGCATTTT. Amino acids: CASAGSWNQPQHF.

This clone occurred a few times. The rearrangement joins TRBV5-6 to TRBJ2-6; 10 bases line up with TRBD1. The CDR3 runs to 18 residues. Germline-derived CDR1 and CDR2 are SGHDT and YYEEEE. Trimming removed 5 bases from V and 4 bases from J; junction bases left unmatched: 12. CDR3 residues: CASRHDRGQSSGANVLTF. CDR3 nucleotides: TGTGCCAGCAGACATGACAGGGGGCAAAGTTCCGGGGCCAACGTCCTGACTTTC.

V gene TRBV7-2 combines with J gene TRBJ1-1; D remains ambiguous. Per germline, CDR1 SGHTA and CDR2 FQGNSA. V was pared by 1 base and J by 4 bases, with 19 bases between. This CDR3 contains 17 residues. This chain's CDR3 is CASSLVISATRGTEAFF. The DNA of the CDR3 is TGTGCCAGCAGCTTAGTCATCAGTGCTACCCGGGGCACTGAAGCTTTCTTT. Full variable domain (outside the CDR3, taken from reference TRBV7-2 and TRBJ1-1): GAGVSQSPSNKVTEKGKDVELRCDPISGHTALYWYRQSLGQGLEFLIYFQGNSAPDKSGLPSDRFSAERTGGSVSTLTIQRTQQEDSAVYLCASSLVISATRGTEAFFGQGTRLTVV.

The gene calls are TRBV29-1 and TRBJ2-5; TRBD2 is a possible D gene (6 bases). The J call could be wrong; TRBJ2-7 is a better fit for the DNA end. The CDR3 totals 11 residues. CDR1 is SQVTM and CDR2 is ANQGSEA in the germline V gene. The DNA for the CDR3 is TGCAGCGTTGGGAGGGTCGACGAGCAGTACTTC. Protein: CSVGRVDEQYF.

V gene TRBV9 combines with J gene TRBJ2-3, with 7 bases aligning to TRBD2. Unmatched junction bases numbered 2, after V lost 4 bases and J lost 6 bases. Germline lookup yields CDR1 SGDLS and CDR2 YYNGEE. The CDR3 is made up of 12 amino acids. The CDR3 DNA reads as TGTGCCAGCAGCATCGGGGGGGATACGCAGTATTTT. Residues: CASSIGGDTQYF.

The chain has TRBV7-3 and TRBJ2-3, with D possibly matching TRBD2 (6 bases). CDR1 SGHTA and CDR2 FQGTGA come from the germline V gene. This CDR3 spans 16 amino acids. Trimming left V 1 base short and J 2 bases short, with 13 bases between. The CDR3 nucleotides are TGTGCCAGCAGCTTAAGAGGCGGGGAGATCACAGATACGCAGTATTTT. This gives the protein CASSLRGGEITDTQYF.

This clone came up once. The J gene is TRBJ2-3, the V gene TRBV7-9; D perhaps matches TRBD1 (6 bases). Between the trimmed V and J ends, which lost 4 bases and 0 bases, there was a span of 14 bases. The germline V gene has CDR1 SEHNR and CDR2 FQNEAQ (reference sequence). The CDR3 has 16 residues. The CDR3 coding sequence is TGTGCCAGCAGCTATACAGGGAAGTCTAGCACAGATACGCAGTATTTT. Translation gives CASSYTGKSSTDTQYF.

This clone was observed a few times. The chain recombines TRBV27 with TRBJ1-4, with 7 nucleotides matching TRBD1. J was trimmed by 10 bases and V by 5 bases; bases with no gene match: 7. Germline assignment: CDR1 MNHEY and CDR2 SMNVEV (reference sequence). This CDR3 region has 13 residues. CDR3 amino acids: CASSQQGGGKLFF. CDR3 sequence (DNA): TGTGCCAGCAGTCAGCAGGGGGGAGGAAAACTGTTTTTT. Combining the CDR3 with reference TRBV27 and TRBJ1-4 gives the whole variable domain EAQVTQNPRYLITVTGKKLTVTCSQNMNHEYMSWYRQDPGLGLRQIYYSMNVEVTDKGDVPEGYKVSRKEKRNFPLILESPSPNQTSLYFCASSQQGGGKLFFGSGTQLSVL.

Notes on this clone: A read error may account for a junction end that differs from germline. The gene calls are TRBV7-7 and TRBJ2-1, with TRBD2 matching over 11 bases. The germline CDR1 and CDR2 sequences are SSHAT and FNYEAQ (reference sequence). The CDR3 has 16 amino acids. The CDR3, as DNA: TGTGCTAGCAGCTCCTCTCTAGCGGGAGGTATAGATGAGCAGTTCTTC. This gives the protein CASSSSLAGGIDEQFF.

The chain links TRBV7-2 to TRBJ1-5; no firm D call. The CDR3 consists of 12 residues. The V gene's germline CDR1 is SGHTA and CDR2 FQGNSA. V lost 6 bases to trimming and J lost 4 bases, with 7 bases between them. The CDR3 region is CASSPRNQPQHF. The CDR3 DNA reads TGTGCCAGCAGTCCCCGGAATCAGCCCCAGCATTTT.

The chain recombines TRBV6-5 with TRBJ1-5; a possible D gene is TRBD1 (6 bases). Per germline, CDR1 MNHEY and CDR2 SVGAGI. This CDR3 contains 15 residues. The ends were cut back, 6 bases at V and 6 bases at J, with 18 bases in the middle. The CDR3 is CASSSSGGGSQPQHF. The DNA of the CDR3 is TGTGCCAGCAGCAGCTCGGGGGGCGGTAGTCAGCCCCAGCATTTT.

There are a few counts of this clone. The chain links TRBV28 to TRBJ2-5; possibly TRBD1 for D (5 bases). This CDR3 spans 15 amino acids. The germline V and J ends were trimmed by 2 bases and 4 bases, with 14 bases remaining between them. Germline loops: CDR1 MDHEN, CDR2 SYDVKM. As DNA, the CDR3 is TGTGCCAGCAGTTTAGACAGTAACGTAGTAGAGACCCAGTACTTC. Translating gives CASSLDSNVVETQYF.

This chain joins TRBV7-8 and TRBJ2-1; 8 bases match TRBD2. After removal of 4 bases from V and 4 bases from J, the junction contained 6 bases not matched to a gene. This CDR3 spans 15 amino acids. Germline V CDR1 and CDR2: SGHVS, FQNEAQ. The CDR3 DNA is TGTGCCAGCAGCTCCCCGGGGGGGCGGTACAATGAGCAGTTCTTC. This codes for CASSSPGGRYNEQFF. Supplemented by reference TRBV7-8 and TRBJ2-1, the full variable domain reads GAGVSQSPRYKVAKRGQDVALRCDPISGHVSLFWYQQALGQGPEFLTYFQNEAQLDKSGLPSDRFFAERPEGSVSTLKIQRTQQEDSAVYLCASSSPGGRYNEQFFGPGTRLTVL.

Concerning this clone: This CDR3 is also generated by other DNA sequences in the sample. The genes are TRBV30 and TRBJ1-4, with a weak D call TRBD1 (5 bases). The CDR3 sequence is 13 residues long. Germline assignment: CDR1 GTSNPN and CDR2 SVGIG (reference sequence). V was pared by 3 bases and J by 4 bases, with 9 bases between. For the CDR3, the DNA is TGTGCCTGGAGCGAAGGGGTTAATGAAAAACTGTTTTTT. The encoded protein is CAWSEGVNEKLFF.